The rows below give T cell receptor beta chains drawn from one sample of a study of shared clonotypes between healthy human individuals. The data were produced by immunoSEQ multiplex PCR, yet TCRdb's version contains in-frame clones alone and is incomplete. The sample comprises around 2.5 million clones, 90% to 95% of which are singletons, and 0.36% rests with the top ten. Specimen: naive CD4+ T cells from PBMCs. These receptors were collected from a man aged 18 to 29 in good health. Some clones in this sample may be carry-over from other donors' samples. Both conserved end residues are part of each CDR3. The D gene is left open where the match is weak. Size values are once, few and many counts, or a class for expanded clones, and some rows have none.

d_call clone_size j_call v_call cdr3_aa cdr3_nt
NA NA TRBJ2-7 TRBV7-2 CASSLIDSLYEQYF TGTGCCAGCAGCCTAATCGACAGCCTCTACGAGCAGTACTTC
NA NA TRBJ2-2 TRBV9 CASSPLGSTGELFF TGTGCCAGCAGCCCTCTAGGTTCCACCGGGGAGCTGTTTTTT
NA NA TRBJ2-7 TRBV7-9 CASSPPGVFEQYF TGTGCCAGCAGCCCTCCGGGGGTTTTCGAGCAGTACTTC
NA NA TRBJ2-3 TRBV18 CASSPRRGVTDTQYF TGTGCCAGCTCACCACGCCGGGGAGTCACAGATACGCAGTATTTT
NA NA TRBJ1-3 TRBV18 CASSPSDRGNTIYF TGTGCCAGCTCACCCTCGGACAGAGGAAACACCATATATTTT
NA NA TRBJ2-7 TRBV5-1 CASRDPRSSYEQYF TGCGCCAGCAGAGATCCCAGGAGCTCCTACGAGCAGTACTTC
NA few TRBJ1-2 TRBV9 CASSVAHTTPQDGYTF TGTGCCAGCAGCGTAGCTCACACCACCCCTCAGGACGGCTACACCTTC
TRBD2 NA TRBJ2-7 TRBV27 CASSTHGTSGGRLEQYF TGTGCCAGCAGTACTCACGGGACTAGCGGAGGCCGCCTCGAGCAGTACTTC
NA few TRBJ1-1 TRBV2 CASSESAGTEAFF TGTGCCAGCAGTGAATCTGCGGGGACTGAAGCTTTCTTT
NA NA TRBJ2-7 TRBV21-1 CASIPLSISGRGYEQYF TGTGCCAGCATCCCACTCTCTATTAGCGGGAGGGGGTACGAGCAGTACTTC
TRBD1 once TRBJ2-1 TRBV9 CASSVDSRGPRNEQFF TGTGCCAGCAGCGTAGATTCCAGGGGGCCGAGGAATGAGCAGTTCTTC
TRBD1 once TRBJ1-2 TRBV19 CASRDERTGNYGYTF TGTGCCAGTAGGGACGAACGGACAGGGAACTATGGCTACACCTTC
NA NA TRBJ1-4 TRBV28 CASSSPGRGTGSNEKLFF TGTGCCAGCAGTTCCCCAGGGCGCGGTACAGGTTCAAATGAAAAACTGTTTTTT
NA NA TRBJ1-2 TRBV25-1 CASSGYGYTF TGTGCCAGCAGTGGATATGGCTACACCTTC
NA once TRBJ2-3 TRBV9 CASSVASLLDTQYF TGTGCCAGCAGCGTAGCCTCTCTACTAGATACGCAGTATTTT
TRBD1 NA TRBJ1-2 TRBV7-2 CASSPGQGRVVNYGYTF TGTGCCAGCAGCCCCGGACAGGGGAGGGTCGTCAACTATGGCTACACCTTC
NA NA TRBJ2-5 TRBV28 CASTLGGPQEIQYF TGTGCCAGCACCCTAGGCGGACCCCAAGAGATCCAGTACTTC
TRBD1 once TRBJ2-7 TRBV19 CASSLSQGRGPYEQYF TGTGCCAGTAGTCTTTCTCAGGGCAGGGGGCCGTACGAGCAGTACTTC
TRBD1 NA TRBJ2-7 TRBV5-8 CASSPRTGGLGQYF TGTGCCAGCAGCCCCCGGACAGGGGGCTTAGGGCAGTACTTC
TRBD2 NA TRBJ2-5 TRBV7-2 CASSLFHPGLAGGSETQYF TGTGCCAGCAGCTTATTCCATCCGGGACTAGCGGGAGGGTCAGAGACCCAGTACTTC
NA NA TRBJ2-3 TRBV30 CAWSVGTDTQYF TGTGCCTGGAGTGTAGGTACAGATACGCAGTATTTT
NA NA TRBJ1-1 TRBV11-2 CASSLDRGRPGMNTEAFF TGTGCCAGCAGCTTAGATCGGGGACGCCCGGGGATGAACACTGAAGCTTTCTTT
NA NA TRBJ2-1 TRBV5-1 CASSLLNEQFF TGCGCCAGCAGCTTGTTAAATGAGCAGTTCTTC
NA NA TRBJ2-7 TRBV14 CASSLSTRGVNYYEQYF TGTGCCAGCAGCCTCTCCACGCGGGGTGTGAACTACTACGAGCAGTACTTC